The 17 T cell receptor beta chains listed next were all sequenced from one sample in a study of OX40 agonist ivuxolimab in advanced cancers. TCRdb's table, derived via immunoSEQ multiplex PCR, lists solely in-frame clones and lacks some. The sample lists roughly 17,000 clones, about 70% seen once, with roughly 19% in the top ten. The material was CD4+ or CD8+ T cells sorted from blood, obtained in a trial of the OX40 agonist ivuxolimab. The receptors derive from an adult with an advanced solid tumor such as melanoma, head and neck, liver or kidney cancer.

The rearrangement joins TRBV6-5 to TRBJ1-1; TRBD1 might be the D (5 bases). Germline V gives CDR1 MNHEY, CDR2 SVGAGI. Trimming shortened V by 7 bases and J by 8 bases, and 11 bases separated the two germline ends. The CDR3 is 11 amino acids. Written as DNA, the CDR3 is TGTGCCAGCACTCAGGGAGGCGAAGCTTTCTTT. Its protein product is CASTQGGEAFF.

The chain joins TRBV11-2 to TRBJ1-6; D might be TRBD1 (6 bases). The germline V gene has CDR1 SGHAT and CDR2 FQNNGV. The CDR3 is 16 residues long. Trimming took 2 bases from V and 5 from J, leaving 13 bases between them. The CDR3 loop is CASSLSQDRHNSPLHF. The CDR3 DNA sequence: TGTGCCAGCAGCTTAAGCCAAGACAGGCATAATTCACCCCTCCACTTT.

The chain links TRBV7-9 to TRBJ1-2; maybe TRBD1 (6 bases). V was pared by 2 bases and J by 7 bases, with 17 bases between. Germline CDR1 and CDR2: SEHNR and FQNEAQ (reference sequence). The CDR3 spans 15 residues. The CDR3 region has the DNA TGTGCCAGCAGCTTATCCGAACAGGGTGTTGCTGGCTACACCTTC. Protein sequence: CASSLSEQGVAGYTF.

V and J are TRBV5-3 and TRBJ1-1; unclear D gene. TRBV5-3 is treated as an ORF (open reading frame) with a function not yet certain. The V end lost 2 bases, the J end lost 4 bases, and 12 bases lay between the germline ends. This CDR3 is built from 14 residues. CDR3 sequence reads: CARSFLGKGTEAFF. In DNA form, the CDR3 reads TGTGCCAGAAGCTTTTTGGGGAAAGGCACTGAAGCTTTCTTT.

The rearrangement uses TRBV5-1 and TRBJ2-3, with 12 positions matching TRBD2. V shed 0 bases, J shed 2 bases, and the junction held 1 base outside the gene matches. The CDR3 runs to 16 residues. The germline V gene encodes CDR1 SGHRS and CDR2 YFSETQ. The CDR3 region is CASSLGTSGITDTQYF. CDR3 nucleotide sequence: TGCGCCAGCAGCTTGGGGACTAGCGGGATCACAGATACGCAGTATTTT.

Only one count was recorded for this clone. J is TRBJ1-2 and V is TRBV7-9; D gene ambiguous. This CDR3 region has 13 residues. Germline V gene lookup returns CDR1 SEHNR and CDR2 FQNEAQ (reference sequence). The germline V and J ends were trimmed by 5 bases and 5 bases, with 12 bases remaining between them. The CDR3 here is CASSEDGGYGYTF. CDR3 nucleotides: TGTGCCAGCAGCGAAGACGGAGGATATGGCTACACCTTC. Full variable domain (rest looked up from reference TRBV7-9 and TRBJ1-2): DTGVSQNPRHKITKRGQNVTFRCDPISEHNRLYWYRQTLGQGPEFLTYFQNEAQLEKSRLLSDRFSAERPKGSFSTLEIQRTEQGDSAMYLCASSEDGGYGYTFGSGTRLTVV.

The chain couples TRBV27 to TRBJ2-7; 7 positions match TRBD2. V was pared by 8 bases and J by 0 bases, with 22 bases of the junction left unmatched. Germline assignment: CDR1 MNHEY and CDR2 SMNVEV (reference sequence). The CDR3 is 19 residues long. CDR3 coding DNA: TGTGCCAGCCGGACCCCGGGGGGTTCGGTGGGAGGGAGCTCCTACGAGCAGTACTTC. It is translated as CASRTPGGSVGGSSYEQYF.

This sequence joins TRBV5-1 and TRBJ2-7; 7 nucleotides line up with TRBD2. CDR1 is SGHRS, CDR2 YFSETQ, per germline. The CDR3 runs 15 residues. V shed 5 bases and J 3 bases; nucleotides not matched to a gene: 11. In DNA form, the CDR3 reads TGCGCCAGCAGGCCAGGGACTACAGTTTACTACGAGCAGTACTTC. The encoded protein is CASRPGTTVYYEQYF.

V and J are TRBV5-1 and TRBJ2-2, with D uncertain. CDR1 is SGHRS, CDR2 YFSETQ, per germline. V gave up 5 bases and J gave up 3 bases, with 11 bases separating them. The CDR3 spans 14 residues. Written as DNA, the CDR3 is TGCGCCAGCAGGCACCCCCCCGACACCGGGGAGCTGTTTTTT. Protein sequence: CASRHPPDTGELFF. The entire variable domain, with the rest obtained from reference TRBV5-1 and TRBJ2-2, is as follows: KAGVTQTPRYLIKTRGQQVTLSCSPISGHRSVSWYQQTPGQGLQFLFEYFSETQRNKGNFPGRFSGRQFSNSRSEMNVSTLELGDSALYLCASRHPPDTGELFFGEGSRLTVL.

This clone came up a few times. The chain couples TRBV2 to TRBJ2-1; D is ambiguous. Germline-derived CDR1 and CDR2 are SNHLY and FYNNEI. The CDR3 totals 14 residues. Trimming pared 8 bases from V and 7 bases from J, leaving 18 bases between. CDR3: CASPKGLQGNEQFF. CDR3 nucleotides: TGTGCCAGCCCCAAGGGCCTCCAAGGGAATGAGCAGTTCTTC. Supplemented by reference TRBV2 and TRBJ2-1, the full variable domain reads EPEVTQTPSHQVTQMGQEVILRCVPISNHLYFYWYRQILGQKVEFLVSFYNNEISEKSEIFDDQFSVERPDGSNFTLKIRSTKLEDSAMYFCASPKGLQGNEQFFGPGTRLTVL.

This clone was seen more than once but under ten times. The chain is built from TRBV14 and TRBJ2-5; 9 bases are shared with TRBD2. Per the germline V gene, CDR1 is SGHDN and CDR2 is FVKESK. This CDR3 contains 15 residues. V was clipped by 3 bases and J by 7 bases; unmatched bases: 9. CDR3 nucleotide sequence: TGTGCCAGCAGCCAGACTAGCGGCCGATACGGGACCCAGTACTTC. This gives the protein CASSQTSGRYGTQYF.

The chain combines TRBV29-1 with TRBJ1-5; possibly TRBD1 for D (5 bases). Per the germline V gene, CDR1 is SQVTM and CDR2 is ANQGSEA. The CDR3 runs 16 residues. V lost 5 bases, J lost 1 base, and 18 bases lay in between. The CDR3 DNA sequence: TGCAGCGTTTTGGGACTTTCGCCTTACAGCAATCAGCCCCAGCATTTT. Translation gives CSVLGLSPYSNQPQHF. Supplemented by reference TRBV29-1 and TRBJ1-5, the full variable domain reads SAVISQKPSRDICQRGTSLTIQCQVDSQVTMMFWYRQQPGQSLTLIATANQGSEATYESGFVIDKFPISRPNLTFSTLTVSNMSPEDSSIYLCSVLGLSPYSNQPQHFGDGTRLSIL.

The chain employs TRBV5-1 and TRBJ1-2; the D gene is possibly TRBD1 (6 bases). V was trimmed by 1 base and J by 4 bases, leaving 11 bases between them. Germline-derived CDR1 and CDR2 are SGHRS and YFSETQ. This CDR3 spans 14 amino acids. In DNA, the CDR3 is TGCGCCAGCAGCTTGCAGGGGAGCGGCTATGGCTACACCTTC. Its translation is CASSLQGSGYGYTF.

This clone was seen a handful of times. V usage is TRBV28 and J usage is TRBJ1-5, with TRBD1 identical over 8 bases. The CDR3 runs to 16 residues. Germline loops: CDR1 MDHEN, CDR2 SYDVKM. The J segment lost 3 bases and the V segment lost 6 bases, leaving 10 bases of the junction unmatched. The CDR3 coding sequence is TGTGCCAGCAGCGCATTCGGCCAGGGGGCCAATCAGCCCCAGCATTTT. The encoded protein is CASSAFGQGANQPQHF. Based on the CDR3 plus reference TRBV28 and TRBJ1-5, the full variable domain is DVKVTQSSRYLVKRTGEKVFLECVQDMDHENMFWYRQDPGLGLRLIYFSYDVKMKEKGDIPEGYSVSREKKERFSLILESASTNQTSMYLCASSAFGQGANQPQHFGDGTRLSIL.

Concerning this clone itself: One junction end does not reproduce the germline sequence, and a read error may be involved. The gene calls are TRBV15 and TRBJ1-2; TRBD1 aligns across 8 bases. The CDR3 loop spans 15 amino acids. Germline lookup yields CDR1 LNHNV and CDR2 YYDKDF (reference sequence). The CDR3: CATSGETGANYGYTF. CDR3 nucleotide sequence: TGTGCCACCAGCGGAGAGACAGGGGCTAACTATGGCTACACCTTC.

For this clone: This may come from a read error, since a much larger clone is one base off. This chain links TRBV28 with TRBJ2-7; D uncertain. V shed 2 bases and J shed 2 bases, with 4 bases lying between them. Looked up from germline, CDR1 is MDHEN and CDR2 is SYDVKM. The CDR3 runs to 12 residues. The CDR3 DNA is TGTGCCAGCAGTTTAAGGGCCTACGAGCAGTACTTC. This codes for CASSLRAYEQYF. Drawing the rest from reference TRBV28 and TRBJ2-7, the complete variable domain is DVKVTQSSRYLVKRTGEKVFLECVQDMDHENMFWYRQDPGLGLRLIYFSYDVKMKEKGDIPEGYSVSREKKERFSLILESASTNQTSMYLCASSLRAYEQYFGPGTRLTVT.

The chain joins TRBV7-2 to TRBJ1-1; D perhaps matches TRBD1 (5 bases). This CDR3 comprises 12 residues. Between the trimmed V and J ends, which lost 1 base and 6 bases, there was a span of 6 bases. Germline V gene data show CDR1 as SGHTA and CDR2 as FQGNSA. The chain's CDR3 is CASSLGGAEAFF. CDR3 nucleotide sequence: TGTGCCAGCAGCTTAGGAGGGGCTGAAGCTTTCTTT.